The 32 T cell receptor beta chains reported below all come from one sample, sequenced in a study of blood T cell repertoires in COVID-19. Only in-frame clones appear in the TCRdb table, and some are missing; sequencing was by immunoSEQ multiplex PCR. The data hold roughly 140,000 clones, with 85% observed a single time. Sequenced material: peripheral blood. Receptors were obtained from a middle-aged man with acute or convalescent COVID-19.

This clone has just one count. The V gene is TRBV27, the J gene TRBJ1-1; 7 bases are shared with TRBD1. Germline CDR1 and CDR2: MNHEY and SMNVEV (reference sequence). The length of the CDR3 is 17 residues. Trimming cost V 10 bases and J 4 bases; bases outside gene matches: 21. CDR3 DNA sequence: TGTGCCACCAAGCCCCAGGGGGTAGGCTTGCGTGGCACTGAAGCTTTCTTT. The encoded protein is CATKPQGVGLRGTEAFF.

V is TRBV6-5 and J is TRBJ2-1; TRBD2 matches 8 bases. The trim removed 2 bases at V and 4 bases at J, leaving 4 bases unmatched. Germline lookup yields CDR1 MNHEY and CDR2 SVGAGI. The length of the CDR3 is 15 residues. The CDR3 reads CASSYASGRYNEQFF. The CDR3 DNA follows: TGTGCCAGCAGTTACGCTAGCGGGCGTTACAATGAGCAGTTCTTC.

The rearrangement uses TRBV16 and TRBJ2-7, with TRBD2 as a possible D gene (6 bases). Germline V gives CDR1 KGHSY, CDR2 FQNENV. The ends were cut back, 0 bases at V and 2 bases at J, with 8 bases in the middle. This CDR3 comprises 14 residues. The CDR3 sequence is CASSQSGGTYEQYF. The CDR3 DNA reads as TGTGCCAGCAGCCAATCGGGAGGAACCTACGAGCAGTACTTC.

The CDR3 nucleotides are TGTGCCAGCAGTACAGGGTACTATGGCTACACCTTC. Translated: CASSTGYYGYTF. The chain recombines TRBV6-5 with TRBJ1-2, with TRBD1 as a possible D gene (6 bases). This CDR3 contains 12 residues. Germline CDR1 MNHEY, CDR2 SVGAGI. V was pared by 5 bases and J by 3 bases, with 7 bases between.

CDR3 in DNA: TGTGCCAGCAGTCAGGGGCTAGCCGTAGATACGCAGTATTTT. This sequence encodes CASSQGLAVDTQYF. This chain joins TRBV2 and TRBJ2-3; D might be TRBD1 (6 bases). V gave up 5 bases and J gave up 5 bases, with 14 bases separating them. CDR1 SNHLY and CDR2 FYNNEI come from the germline V gene. The CDR3 length is 14 residues.

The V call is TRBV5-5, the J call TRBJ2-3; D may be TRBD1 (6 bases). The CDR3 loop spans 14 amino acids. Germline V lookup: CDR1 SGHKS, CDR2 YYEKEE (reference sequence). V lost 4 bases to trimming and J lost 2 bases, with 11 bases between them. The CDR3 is CASSPDSTTDTQYF. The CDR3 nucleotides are TGTGCCAGCAGCCCGGACAGCACCACAGATACGCAGTATTTT.

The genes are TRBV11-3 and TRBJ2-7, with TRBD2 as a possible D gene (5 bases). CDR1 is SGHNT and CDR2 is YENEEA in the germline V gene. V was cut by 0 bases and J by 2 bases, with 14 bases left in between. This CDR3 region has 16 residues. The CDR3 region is CASSLDISRVPYEQYF. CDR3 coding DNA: TGTGCCAGCAGCTTAGATATTTCGCGGGTCCCCTACGAGCAGTACTTC.

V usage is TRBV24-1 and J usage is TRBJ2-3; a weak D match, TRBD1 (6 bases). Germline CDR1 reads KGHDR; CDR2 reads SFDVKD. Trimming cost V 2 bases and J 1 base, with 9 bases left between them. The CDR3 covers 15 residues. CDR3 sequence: CATSDSQGGTDTQYF. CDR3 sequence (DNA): TGTGCCACCAGTGATTCACAGGGCGGCACAGATACGCAGTATTTT.

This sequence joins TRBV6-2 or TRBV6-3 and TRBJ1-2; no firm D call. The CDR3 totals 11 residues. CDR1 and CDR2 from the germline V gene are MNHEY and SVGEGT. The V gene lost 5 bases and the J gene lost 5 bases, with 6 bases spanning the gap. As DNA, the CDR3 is TGTGCCAGCAGTCTCTTATATGGCTACACCTTC. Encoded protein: CASSLLYGYTF.

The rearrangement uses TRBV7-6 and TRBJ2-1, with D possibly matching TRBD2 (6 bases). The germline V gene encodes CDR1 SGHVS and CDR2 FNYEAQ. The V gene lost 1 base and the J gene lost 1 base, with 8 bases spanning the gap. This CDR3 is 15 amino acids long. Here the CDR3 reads CASSLVGLSYNEQFF. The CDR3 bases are TGTGCCAGCAGCTTAGTGGGACTTTCCTACAATGAGCAGTTCTTC.

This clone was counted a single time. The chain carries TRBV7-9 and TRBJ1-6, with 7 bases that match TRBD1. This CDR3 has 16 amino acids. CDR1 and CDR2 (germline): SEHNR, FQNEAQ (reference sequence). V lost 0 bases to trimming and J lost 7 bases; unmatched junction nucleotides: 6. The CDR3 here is CASSLARDSFNSPLHF. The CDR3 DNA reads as TGTGCCAGCAGCTTAGCACGGGACAGCTTCAATTCACCCCTCCACTTT.

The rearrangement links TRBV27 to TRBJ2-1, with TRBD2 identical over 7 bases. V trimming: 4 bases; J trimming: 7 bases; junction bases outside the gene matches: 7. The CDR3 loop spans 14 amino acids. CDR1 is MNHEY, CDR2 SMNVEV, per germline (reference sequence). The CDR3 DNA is TGTGCCAGCAGTTGGACTAGTCTCAAGAATGAGCAGTTCTTC. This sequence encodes CASSWTSLKNEQFF.

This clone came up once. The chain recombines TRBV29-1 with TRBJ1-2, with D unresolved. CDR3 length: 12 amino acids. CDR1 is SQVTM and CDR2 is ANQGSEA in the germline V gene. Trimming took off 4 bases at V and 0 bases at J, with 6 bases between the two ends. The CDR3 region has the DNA TGCAGCGTTGGTTCCACTAACTATGGCTACACCTTC. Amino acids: CSVGSTNYGYTF.

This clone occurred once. The CDR3 DNA reads as TGTGCCAGCAGCTTGCGACAGGGGATTCGCGAGACAGATACGCAGTATTTT. It is translated as CASSLRQGIRETDTQYF. The rearrangement joins TRBV11-2 to TRBJ2-3, with 8 bases that match TRBD1. The length of the CDR3 is 17 residues. Germline CDR1 reads SGHAT; CDR2 reads FQNNGV. The ends lost 3 bases at V and 3 bases at J; junction bases unmatched: 11.

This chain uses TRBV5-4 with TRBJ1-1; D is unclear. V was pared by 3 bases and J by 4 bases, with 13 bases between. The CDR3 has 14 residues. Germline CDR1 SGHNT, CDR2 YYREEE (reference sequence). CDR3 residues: CASSYRREGTEAFF. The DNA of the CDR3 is TGTGCCAGCAGCTACCGAAGAGAGGGCACTGAAGCTTTCTTT.

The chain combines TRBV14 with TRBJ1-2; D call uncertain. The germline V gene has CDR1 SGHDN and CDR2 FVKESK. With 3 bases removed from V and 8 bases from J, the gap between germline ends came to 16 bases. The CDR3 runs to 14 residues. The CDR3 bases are TGTGCCAGCAGCCAGACCTACGTGGGCAGCGGCTACACCTTC. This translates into CASSQTYVGSGYTF.

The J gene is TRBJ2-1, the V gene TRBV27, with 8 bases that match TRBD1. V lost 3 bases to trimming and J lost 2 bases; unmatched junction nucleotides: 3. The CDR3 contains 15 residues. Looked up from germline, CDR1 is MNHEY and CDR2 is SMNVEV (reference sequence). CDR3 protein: CASSLTGVPYNEQFF. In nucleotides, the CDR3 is TGTGCCAGCAGTTTGACAGGGGTCCCCTACAATGAGCAGTTCTTC.

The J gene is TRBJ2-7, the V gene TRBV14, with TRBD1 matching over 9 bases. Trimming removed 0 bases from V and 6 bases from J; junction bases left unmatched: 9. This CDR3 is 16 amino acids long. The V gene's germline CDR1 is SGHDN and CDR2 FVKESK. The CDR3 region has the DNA TGTGCCAGCAGCCAAGAGCAGGGACAGGGAATCTCCGAGCAGTACTTC. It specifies CASSQEQGQGISEQYF.

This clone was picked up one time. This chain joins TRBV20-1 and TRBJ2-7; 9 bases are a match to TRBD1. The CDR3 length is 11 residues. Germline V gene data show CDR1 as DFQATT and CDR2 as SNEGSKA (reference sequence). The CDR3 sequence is CSLDRGHEQYF. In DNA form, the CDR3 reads TGCAGCCTGGACAGGGGACACGAGCAGTACTTC.

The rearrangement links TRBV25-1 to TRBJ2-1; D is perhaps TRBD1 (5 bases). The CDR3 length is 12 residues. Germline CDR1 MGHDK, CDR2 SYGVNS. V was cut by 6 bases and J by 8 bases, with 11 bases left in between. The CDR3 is CASRRGFYEQFF. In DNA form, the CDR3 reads TGTGCCAGCAGAAGGGGTTTCTATGAGCAGTTCTTC. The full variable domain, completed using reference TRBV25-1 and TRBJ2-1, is EADIYQTPRYLVIGTGKKITLECSQTMGHDKMYWYQQDPGMELHLIHYSYGVNSTEKGDLSSESTVSRIRTEHFPLTLESARPSHTSQYLCASRRGFYEQFFGPGTRLTVL.

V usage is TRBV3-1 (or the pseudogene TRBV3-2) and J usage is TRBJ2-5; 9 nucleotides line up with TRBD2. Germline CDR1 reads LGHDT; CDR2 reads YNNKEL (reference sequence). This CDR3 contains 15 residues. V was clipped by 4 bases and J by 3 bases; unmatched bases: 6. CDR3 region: CASSPNLAGEETQYF. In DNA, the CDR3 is TGTGCCAGCAGCCCAAACTTAGCGGGAGAAGAGACCCAGTACTTC.

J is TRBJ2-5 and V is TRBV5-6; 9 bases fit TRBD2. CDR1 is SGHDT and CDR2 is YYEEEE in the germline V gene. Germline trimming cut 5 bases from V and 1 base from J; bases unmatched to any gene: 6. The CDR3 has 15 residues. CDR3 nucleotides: TGTGCCAGCAGGCCGCGCGGGGGGGGCCAAGAGACCCAGTACTTC. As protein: CASRPRGGGQETQYF.

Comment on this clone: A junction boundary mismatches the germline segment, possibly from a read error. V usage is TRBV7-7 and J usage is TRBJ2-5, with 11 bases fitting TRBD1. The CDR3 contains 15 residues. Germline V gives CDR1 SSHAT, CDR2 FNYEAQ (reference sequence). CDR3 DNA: TGTGCTAGCAGCGTAAACCGGGACAGGGGGGAGACCCAGTACTTC. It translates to CASSVNRDRGETQYF. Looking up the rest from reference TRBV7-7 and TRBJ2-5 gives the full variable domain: GAGVSQSPRYKVTKRGQDVTLRCDPISSHATLYWYQQALGQGPEFLTYFNYEAQPDKSGLPSDRFSAERPEGSISTLTIQRTEQRDSAMYRCASSVNRDRGETQYFGPGTRLLVL.

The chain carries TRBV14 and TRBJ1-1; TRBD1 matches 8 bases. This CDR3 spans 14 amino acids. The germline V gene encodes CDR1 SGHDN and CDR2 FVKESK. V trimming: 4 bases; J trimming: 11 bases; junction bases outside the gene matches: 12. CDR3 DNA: TGTGCCAGCAGCCCTGGACAGGGAGTGAGGGGGGCTTTCTTT. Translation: CASSPGQGVRGAFF.

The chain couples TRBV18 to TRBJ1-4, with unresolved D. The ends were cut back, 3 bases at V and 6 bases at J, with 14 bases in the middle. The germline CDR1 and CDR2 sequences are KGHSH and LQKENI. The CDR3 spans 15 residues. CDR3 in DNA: TGTGCCAGCTCACCCCCGGGAGGGAAAGATGAAAAACTGTTTTTT. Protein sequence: CASSPPGGKDEKLFF.

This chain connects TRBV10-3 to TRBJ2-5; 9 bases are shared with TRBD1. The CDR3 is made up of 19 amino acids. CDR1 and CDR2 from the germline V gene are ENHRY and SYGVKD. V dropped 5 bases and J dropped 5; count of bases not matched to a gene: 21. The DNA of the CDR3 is TGTGCCATCAGTACAAATGACGGGACAGGGCTACGTATGGGGGAGACCCAGTACTTC. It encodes CAISTNDGTGLRMGETQYF.

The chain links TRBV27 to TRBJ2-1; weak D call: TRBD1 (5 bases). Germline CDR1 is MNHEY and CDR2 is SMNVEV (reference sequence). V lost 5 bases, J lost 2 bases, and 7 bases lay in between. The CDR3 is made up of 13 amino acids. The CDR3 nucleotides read TGTGCCAGCAGTGGCAGGGCCTACAATGAGCAGTTCTTC. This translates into CASSGRAYNEQFF.

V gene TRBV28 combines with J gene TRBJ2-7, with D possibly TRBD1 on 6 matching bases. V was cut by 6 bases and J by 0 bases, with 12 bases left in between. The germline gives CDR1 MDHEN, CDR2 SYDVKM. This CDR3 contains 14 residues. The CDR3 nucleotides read TGTGCCAGCAGGGCAGTGGACAGCTCCTACGAGCAGTACTTC. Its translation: CASRAVDSSYEQYF.

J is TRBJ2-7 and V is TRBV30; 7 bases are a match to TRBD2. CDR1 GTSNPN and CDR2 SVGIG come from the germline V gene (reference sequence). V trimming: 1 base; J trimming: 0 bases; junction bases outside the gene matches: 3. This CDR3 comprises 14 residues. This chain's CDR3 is CAWSGGGSSYEQYF. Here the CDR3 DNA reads TGTGCCTGGAGTGGGGGGGGGAGCTCCTACGAGCAGTACTTC.

CDR3 nucleotides: TGTGCAAGTCGCTTAGGTTTTGACAGGAATTTTTCACCCCTCCACTTT. Its protein product is CASRLGFDRNFSPLHF. The rearrangement links TRBV12-2 to TRBJ1-6; the tabulated D call, TRBD1, remains unverified against the DNA. TRBV12-2 is a known pseudogene. CDR3 length: 16 residues.

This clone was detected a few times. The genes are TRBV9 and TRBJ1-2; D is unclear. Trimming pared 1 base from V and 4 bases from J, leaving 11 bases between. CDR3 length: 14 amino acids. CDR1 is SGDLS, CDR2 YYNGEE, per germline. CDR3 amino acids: CASSVLRGVYGYTF. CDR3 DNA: TGTGCCAGCAGCGTATTGCGGGGAGTCTATGGCTACACCTTC.

The CDR3 reads CASSRHGQDTGELFF. CDR3 nucleotide sequence: TGTGCCAGCAGCCGACATGGACAGGACACCGGGGAGCTGTTTTTT. The chain employs TRBV5-8 and TRBJ2-2; 7 bases fit TRBD1. The CDR3 has 15 amino acids. The V segment lost 4 bases and the J segment 3 bases; nucleotides outside the gene matches: 6. Germline V gene lookup returns CDR1 SGHTS and CDR2 YDEGEE.